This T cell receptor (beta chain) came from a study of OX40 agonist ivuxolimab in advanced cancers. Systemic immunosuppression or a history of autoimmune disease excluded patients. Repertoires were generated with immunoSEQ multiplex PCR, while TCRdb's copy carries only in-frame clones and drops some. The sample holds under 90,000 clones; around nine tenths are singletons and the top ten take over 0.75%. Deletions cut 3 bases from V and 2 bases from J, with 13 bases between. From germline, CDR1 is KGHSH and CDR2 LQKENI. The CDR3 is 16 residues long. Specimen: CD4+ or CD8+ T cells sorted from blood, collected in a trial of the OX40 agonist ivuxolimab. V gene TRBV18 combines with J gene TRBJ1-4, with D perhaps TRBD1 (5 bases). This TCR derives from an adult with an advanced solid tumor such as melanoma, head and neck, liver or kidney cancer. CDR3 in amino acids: CASSPLSGPTNEKLFF. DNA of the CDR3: TGTGCCAGCTCACCGTTATCAGGGCCGACTAATGAAAAACTGTTTTTT. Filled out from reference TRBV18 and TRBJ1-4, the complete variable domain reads NAGVMQNPRHLVRRRGQEARLRCSPMKGHSHVYWYRQLPEEGLKFMVYLQKENIIDESGMPKERFSAEFPKEGPSILRIQQVVRGDSAAYFCASSPLSGPTNEKLFFGSGTQLSVL.